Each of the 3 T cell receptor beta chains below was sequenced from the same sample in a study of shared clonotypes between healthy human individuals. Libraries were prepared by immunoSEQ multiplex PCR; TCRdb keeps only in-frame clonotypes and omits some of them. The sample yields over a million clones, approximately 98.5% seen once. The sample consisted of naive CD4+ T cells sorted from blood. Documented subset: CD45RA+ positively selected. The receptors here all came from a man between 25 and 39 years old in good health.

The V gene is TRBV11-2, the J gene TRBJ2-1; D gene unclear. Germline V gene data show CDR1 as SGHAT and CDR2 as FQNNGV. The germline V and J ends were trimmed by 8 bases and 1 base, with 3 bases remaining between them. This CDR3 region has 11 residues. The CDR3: CASASYNEQFF. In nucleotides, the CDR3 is TGTGCCAGCGCTTCCTACAATGAGCAGTTCTTC. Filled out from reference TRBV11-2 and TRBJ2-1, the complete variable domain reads EAGVAQSPRYKIIEKRQSVAFWCNPISGHATLYWYQQILGQGPKLLIQFQNNGVVDDSQLPKDRFSAERLKGVDSTLKIQPAKLEDSAVYLCASASYNEQFFGPGTRLTVL.

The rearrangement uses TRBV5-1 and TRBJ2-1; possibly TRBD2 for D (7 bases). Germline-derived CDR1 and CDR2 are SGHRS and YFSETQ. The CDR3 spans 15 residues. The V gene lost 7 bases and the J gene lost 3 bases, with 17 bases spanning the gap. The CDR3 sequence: CASLGTPGGYNEQFF. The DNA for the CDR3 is TGCGCCAGCCTCGGGACACCGGGGGGCTACAATGAGCAGTTCTTC.

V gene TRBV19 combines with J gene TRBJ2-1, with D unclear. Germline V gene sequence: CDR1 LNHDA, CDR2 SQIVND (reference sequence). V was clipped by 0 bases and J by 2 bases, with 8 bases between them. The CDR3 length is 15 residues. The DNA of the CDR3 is TGTGCCAGTAGTATAGATAGGTTCACCTACAATGAGCAGTTCTTC. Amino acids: CASSIDRFTYNEQFF.